One and the same sample provided the 22 T cell receptor beta chains below, sequenced in a study of CD8 T cells in Susac syndrome. cDNA came from around 0.54 to 1 ug RNA primed by random hexamers. TCRdb redid the calling of the immunoSEQ multiplex PCR reads with MiXCR, one entry per CDR3 protein. Among 150,000 or so distinct CDR3 sequences, about 90% were seen once, and the ten largest hold more than 0.07%. The sample taken for sequencing was CD4+ T cells from PBMCs. The origin of the receptors is a human donor in good health.

The J gene is TRBJ1-2, the V gene TRBV5-1; D unclear. Trimming removed 4 bases at V and 5 bases at J, with 12 bases between. CDR3 length: 13 residues. CDR1 is SGHRS and CDR2 is YFSETQ in the germline V gene. CDR3 sequence (DNA): TGCGCCAGCAGCCCTGAGGGAGGTTATGGCTACACCTTC. This encodes CASSPEGGYGYTF.

The chain joins TRBV5-1 to TRBJ2-3, with D possibly being TRBD1 (6 bases). This CDR3 is built from 16 residues. Germline CDR1 SGHRS, CDR2 YFSETQ. Trimming pared 1 base from V and 0 bases from J, leaving 12 bases between. The DNA for the CDR3 is TGCGCCAGCAGCTTGTACGCAGGGACAAGCACAGATACGCAGTATTTT. This encodes CASSLYAGTSTDTQYF.

CDR3: CASSTRPGQGEYEQYF. The DNA for the CDR3 is TGTGCCAGCAGTACACGTCCGGGACAGGGGGAGTACGAGCAGTACTTC. The chain employs TRBV6-2 or TRBV6-3 and TRBJ2-7; 11 positions agree with TRBD1. The CDR3 runs to 16 residues. Germline trimming cut 5 bases from V and 4 bases from J; bases unmatched to any gene: 10. Germline V gene data show CDR1 as MNHEY and CDR2 as SVGEGT.

This chain joins TRBV5-1 and TRBJ2-5; no clear D gene. With 2 bases removed from V and 3 bases from J, the gap between germline ends came to 11 bases. The germline V gene has CDR1 SGHRS and CDR2 YFSETQ. The CDR3 contains 14 residues. The CDR3 region has the DNA TGCGCCAGCAGCTTCGGTCGCCCCGAAGAGACCCAGTACTTC. The encoded protein is CASSFGRPEETQYF.

The chain couples TRBV6-5 to TRBJ2-1; D is uncertain. CDR3 length: 12 residues. Germline V gene sequence: CDR1 MNHEY, CDR2 SVGAGI. Trimming took 2 bases from V and 9 from J, leaving 8 bases between them. CDR3 protein: CASSYGRSEQFF. The DNA for the CDR3 is TGTGCCAGCAGTTACGGGCGCTCTGAGCAGTTCTTC.

The gene calls are TRBV12-3 or TRBV12-4 and TRBJ2-1; unclear D gene. Trimming took off 7 bases at V and 7 bases at J, with 11 bases between the two ends. This CDR3 is 12 amino acids long. The CDR3 DNA reads TGTGCCAGCAAAGCCGACCTAAATGAGCAGTTCTTC. It codes for CASKADLNEQFF.

The rearrangement joins TRBV6-5 to TRBJ1-6; 7 bases are a match to TRBD1. With 3 bases clipped from V and 7 bases from J, the junction kept 6 bases outside the gene matches. The CDR3 contains 15 residues. CDR1 is MNHEY and CDR2 is SVGAGI in the germline V gene. CDR3: CASSYKQGTNSPLHF. As DNA, the CDR3 is TGTGCCAGCAGTTATAAACAGGGGACCAATTCACCCCTCCACTTT.

The genes are TRBV10-3 and TRBJ2-7; D ambiguous. The CDR3 consists of 14 residues. V was pared by 2 bases and J by 2 bases, with 10 bases between. Germline values: CDR1 ENHRY, CDR2 SYGVKD. The CDR3 DNA sequence: TGTGCCATCAGTGAGGTTGGACGGACCTACGAGCAGTACTTC. Translating it yields CAISEVGRTYEQYF.

V gene TRBV19 combines with J gene TRBJ1-1; D ambiguous. V dropped 1 base and J dropped 7 bases, with 10 bases sitting between them. The CDR3 totals 13 residues. Looked up from germline, CDR1 is LNHDA and CDR2 is SQIVND (reference sequence). CDR3 amino acids: CASSIVTSGEAFF. The CDR3 DNA is TGTGCCAGTAGTATAGTGACATCGGGTGAAGCTTTCTTT.

The V and J genes are TRBV6-1 and TRBJ2-6; D is ambiguous. Trimming cost V 10 bases and J 0 bases, with 7 bases left between them. The CDR3 length is 13 residues. Germline V gene lookup returns CDR1 MNHNS and CDR2 SASEGT. The CDR3 sequence: CANRDSGANVLTF. The CDR3 DNA reads TGTGCCAACAGAGACTCTGGGGCCAACGTCCTGACTTTC.

This clonotype has only one observation. This chain joins TRBV2 and TRBJ2-1, with D maybe TRBD2 (5 bases). V was shortened by 4 bases and J by 9 bases, with 10 bases between the two germline ends. This CDR3 contains 12 residues. From germline, CDR1 is SNHLY and CDR2 FYNNEI. The CDR3 protein is CASSVRGGEQFF. CDR3 DNA: TGTGCCAGCAGTGTTCGAGGAGGTGAGCAGTTCTTC.

The CDR3 protein is CASSIPGTGANVLTF. As DNA, the CDR3 is TGTGCCAGTAGTATACCAGGCACTGGGGCCAACGTCCTGACTTTC. The gene calls are TRBV19 and TRBJ2-6; no firm D call. Germline values: CDR1 LNHDA, CDR2 SQIVND (reference sequence). V gave up 2 bases and J gave up 2 bases, with 7 bases separating them. The CDR3 loop spans 15 amino acids.

In this sample, this clonotype turned up once. The V call is TRBV7-9, the J call TRBJ2-1; no firm D call. V lost 4 bases and J 1 base, leaving 17 bases between the germline ends. Germline V gene data show CDR1 as SEHNR and CDR2 as FQNEAQ (reference sequence). The CDR3 has 17 residues. CDR3 protein: CASSSSGRGRSYNEQFF. As DNA, the CDR3 is TGTGCCAGCAGCTCCTCCGGACGCGGTCGGTCCTACAATGAGCAGTTCTTC.

The V and J genes are TRBV4-3 and TRBJ2-2; TRBD2 matches at 10 bases. CDR1 LGHNA and CDR2 YSLEER come from the germline V gene. The V gene end was trimmed by 4 bases and the J gene end by 3 bases; junction bases not matched to a gene: 2. This CDR3 has 15 residues. This CDR3 is CASSRAGGYTGELFF. The CDR3 coding sequence is TGCGCCAGCAGCCGAGCGGGGGGGTACACCGGGGAGCTGTTTTTT.

This clonotype was detected a few times. This rearrangement joins TRBV7-9 to TRBJ2-3; D gene unclear. There are 12 residues in the CDR3. Between the trimmed V and J ends, which lost 5 bases and 9 bases, there was a span of 12 bases. Germline assignment: CDR1 SEHNR and CDR2 FQNEAQ (reference sequence). CDR3 region: CASSPPAGTQYF. In DNA form, the CDR3 reads TGTGCCAGCAGCCCCCCAGCTGGGACGCAGTATTTT.

The chain is built from TRBV5-4 and TRBJ2-5; 10 bases are a match to TRBD1. V shed 4 bases and J 1 base; nucleotides not matched to a gene: 4. The germline V gene encodes CDR1 SGHNT and CDR2 YYREEE (reference sequence). CDR3 length: 15 amino acids. The DNA of the CDR3 is TGTGCCAGCAGCATGGGACAGGGGCCCCAAGAGACCCAGTACTTC. It is translated as CASSMGQGPQETQYF.

This chain connects TRBV14 to TRBJ2-3, with D uncertain. CDR3 length equals 14 residues. Germline V lookup: CDR1 SGHDN, CDR2 FVKESK. Trimming removed 5 bases from V and 1 base from J, with 10 bases in between. This CDR3 is CASSSFAGTDTQYF. CDR3 nucleotide sequence: TGTGCCAGCAGCTCCTTCGCAGGCACAGATACGCAGTATTTT.

The chain combines TRBV7-9 with TRBJ2-5; no reliable D call. From germline, CDR1 is SEHNR and CDR2 FQNEAQ (reference sequence). Trimming took off 5 bases at V and 5 bases at J, with 12 bases between the two ends. This CDR3 spans 13 amino acids. The CDR3 region has the DNA TGTGCCAGCAGCCCTTCCTCCGCCGAGACCCAGTACTTC. Translated, it gives CASSPSSAETQYF.

The gene calls are TRBV5-1 and TRBJ2-2, with unresolved D. The V end was cut by 4 bases, the J end by 6 bases, with 10 bases between. This CDR3 has 13 amino acids. In germline, CDR1 is SGHRS, CDR2 YFSETQ. Here the CDR3 DNA reads TGCGCCAGCAGCCCGGACCCTTCCGGGGAGCTGTTTTTT. Translation: CASSPDPSGELFF.

This sequence joins TRBV6-2 or TRBV6-3 and TRBJ2-5; no reliable D call. Germline values: CDR1 MNHEY, CDR2 SVGEGT. The V gene lost 5 bases and the J gene lost 4 bases, with 14 bases spanning the gap. This CDR3 has 14 residues. The CDR3 reads CASSPSIMRETQYF. The CDR3, as DNA: TGTGCCAGCAGTCCATCTATCATGCGAGAGACCCAGTACTTC.

J is TRBJ2-3 and V is TRBV20-1; 13 nucleotides line up with TRBD2. Germline V CDR1 and CDR2: DFQATT, SNEGSKA (reference sequence). Unmatched junction bases numbered 17, after V lost 6 bases and J lost 5 bases. The CDR3 is 18 residues long. CDR3 coding DNA: TGCAGTGCCATTACTAGCGGGAGGGCCATGACAATGGTAGATACGCAGTATTTT. Its protein is CSAITSGRAMTMVDTQYF.

V is TRBV7-2 and J is TRBJ2-3; D might be TRBD1 or TRBD2, each matching 5 bases. The CDR3 covers 16 residues. In germline, CDR1 is SGHTA, CDR2 FQGNSA. Trimming shortened V by 1 base and J by 2 bases, and 13 bases separated the two germline ends. This chain's CDR3 is CASSLGTGGNTDTQYF. The DNA for the CDR3 is TGTGCCAGCAGCTTAGGGACTGGGGGAAACACAGATACGCAGTATTTT.